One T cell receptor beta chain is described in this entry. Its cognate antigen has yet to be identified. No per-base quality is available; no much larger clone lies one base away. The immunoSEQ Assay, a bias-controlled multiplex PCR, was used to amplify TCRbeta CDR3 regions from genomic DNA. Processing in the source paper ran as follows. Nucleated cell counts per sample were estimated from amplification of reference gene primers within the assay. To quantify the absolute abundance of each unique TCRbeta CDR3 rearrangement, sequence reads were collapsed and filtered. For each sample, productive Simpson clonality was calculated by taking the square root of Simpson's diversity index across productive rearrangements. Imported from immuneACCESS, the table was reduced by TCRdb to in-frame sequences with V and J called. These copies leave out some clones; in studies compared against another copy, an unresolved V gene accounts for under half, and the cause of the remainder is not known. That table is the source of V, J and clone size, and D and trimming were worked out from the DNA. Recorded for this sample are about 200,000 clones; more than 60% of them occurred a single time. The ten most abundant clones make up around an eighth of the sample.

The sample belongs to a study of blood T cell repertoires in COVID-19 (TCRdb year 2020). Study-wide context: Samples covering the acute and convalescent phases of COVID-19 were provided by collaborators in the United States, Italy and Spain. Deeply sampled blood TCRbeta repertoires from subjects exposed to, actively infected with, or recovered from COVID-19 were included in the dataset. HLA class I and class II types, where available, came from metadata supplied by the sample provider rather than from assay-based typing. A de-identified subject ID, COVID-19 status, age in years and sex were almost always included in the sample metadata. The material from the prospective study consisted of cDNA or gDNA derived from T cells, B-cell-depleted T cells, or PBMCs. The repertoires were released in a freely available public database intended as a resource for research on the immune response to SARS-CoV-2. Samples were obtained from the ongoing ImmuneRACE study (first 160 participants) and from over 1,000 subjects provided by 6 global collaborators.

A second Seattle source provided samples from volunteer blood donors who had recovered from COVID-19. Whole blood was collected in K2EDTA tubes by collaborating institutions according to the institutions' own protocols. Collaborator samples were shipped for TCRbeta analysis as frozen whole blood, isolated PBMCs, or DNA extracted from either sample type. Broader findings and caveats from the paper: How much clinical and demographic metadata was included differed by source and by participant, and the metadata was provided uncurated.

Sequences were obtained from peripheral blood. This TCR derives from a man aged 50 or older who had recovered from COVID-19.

The sequenced DNA: TGTGCCAGCAGGGTGGACGGGGAGCTGAACACTGAAGCTTTCTTT. Its coded protein is CASRVDGELNTEAFF. The chain is assembled from TRBV11-2 and TRBJ1-1; too little of a D gene remains to name it. The germline V gene supplies CDR1 SGHAT and CDR2 FQNNGV. V gives up 6 bases and J gives up 0 bases, and the segment between their germline ends measures 14 bases. Taken from cysteine to phenylalanine, the CDR3 has 15 residues. Here the CDR3 DNA is all that survives: 45 bases in frame from base 1.